This TCR beta chain is drawn from a study of blood T cell repertoires in COVID-19. Across the study: Samples of COVID-19 (acute and convalescent) were obtained from the United States, Italy and Spain. The analysed material was cDNA or gDNA that came from T cells, B-cell-depleted T cells, or PBMCs.

The CDR3 has 13 amino acids. Trimming cost V 2 bases and J 8 bases, with 15 bases left between them. CDR1 and CDR2 (germline): SQVTM, ANQGSEA. Under the authors' procedure: It was from reference gene primer amplification that nucleated cell counts were estimated. Assay used: immunoSEQ multiplex PCR; TCRdb lists only in-frame clones, some missing. D and trimming come from the DNA, and the V and J calls and clone size come from that table. The data hold tens of thousands of clones, with around 88% observed a single time. The sample consisted of peripheral blood. The chain has TRBV29-1 and TRBJ1-1; D gene unclear. The TCR sequence derives from a man aged 60-69 years with acute or convalescent COVID-19. CDR3 in DNA: TGCAGCGTTGAATGGGCACTCGGTCGGGAAGCTTTCTTT. Its translation: CSVEWALGREAFF.